This T cell receptor beta chain appears in the sequencing data of a study of blood T cell repertoires in COVID-19. Study context: The study drew acute and convalescent COVID-19 samples from the United States, Italy and Spain.

V was clipped by 4 bases and J by 4 bases; unmatched bases: 10. Germline values: CDR1 SEHNR, CDR2 FQNEAQ (reference sequence). The CDR3 spans 16 residues. Sequenced by immunoSEQ multiplex PCR; TCRdb stores in-frame clones only, minus some. The sample records about 98,000 clones, around four fifths being singletons. This clonotype was obtained from a middle-aged man with active or convalescent COVID-19. The chain carries TRBV7-9 and TRBJ2-3, with 8 bases that match TRBD2. The source material was peripheral blood. The CDR3 loop reads CASSSHGRGVPDTQYF. The CDR3 DNA reads as TGTGCCAGCAGCTCCCACGGGAGGGGGGTACCAGATACGCAGTATTTT.